This T cell receptor (beta chain) was recovered during a study of shared clonotypes between healthy human individuals. CD45RO negativity and positive selection for CCR7 defined naive CD8 cells, a population that excluded terminally differentiated effector memory CD45RA+ cells. Nashville, Tennessee was home to all donors, who were Caucasian adults. Genomic DNA of each subset was evenly split across several immunoSEQ plates. Sequencing was performed with immunoSEQ multiplex PCR; in TCRdb, only in-frame clones are kept and a portion is missing. Of about 700,000 clones listed, under 95% are singletons. In this sample, this clone turned up once. In germline, CDR1 is SGHVS, CDR2 FQNEAQ. This CDR3 spans 16 amino acids. V shed 1 base and J shed 2 bases, with 15 bases lying between them.

The sequence was obtained from a young man in good health. What was sequenced was naive CD8+ T cells sorted from blood. The chain uses TRBV7-8 and TRBJ2-7; D possibly uses TRBD1 or TRBD2 (5 bases each). The CDR3 DNA sequence: TGTGCCAGCAGCTTAGGAGGGGATCATAGGACCTACGAGCAGTACTTC. Translated, it gives CASSLGGDHRTYEQYF.